This TCR beta chain was sequenced for a study of blood T cells in healthy people across ages. Study-wide findings and caveats: When one million T cells were used, diversity estimates were thought to be underestimates.

Next came a second PCR, run for about 6 to 11 cycles, which used a sample-barcoded 5' primer along with a J-beta primer mix. In TCRdb, the 5' RACE reads were re-called with MiXCR into one record per CDR3 protein. The sample shows 800,000 to 950,000 distinct CDR3 sequences, 40% to 60% of them seen only once. The V and J ends lost 6 bases and 9 bases respectively, with 12 bases between them. The CDR3 covers 12 residues. CDR1 is MNHEY and CDR2 is SVGEGT in the germline V gene. Points on this clonotype: The target antigen is unknown.

This clonotype was obtained from a man aged 25-45 years in good health. V gene TRBV6-2 or TRBV6-3 combines with J gene TRBJ2-1, with D tentatively TRBD1 or TRBD2 (6 bases each). Sequencing was done on a sample of blood. The CDR3 sequence is CASREGGIEQFF. Written as DNA, the CDR3 is TGTGCCAGCAGGGAAGGGGGGATTGAGCAGTTCTTC.